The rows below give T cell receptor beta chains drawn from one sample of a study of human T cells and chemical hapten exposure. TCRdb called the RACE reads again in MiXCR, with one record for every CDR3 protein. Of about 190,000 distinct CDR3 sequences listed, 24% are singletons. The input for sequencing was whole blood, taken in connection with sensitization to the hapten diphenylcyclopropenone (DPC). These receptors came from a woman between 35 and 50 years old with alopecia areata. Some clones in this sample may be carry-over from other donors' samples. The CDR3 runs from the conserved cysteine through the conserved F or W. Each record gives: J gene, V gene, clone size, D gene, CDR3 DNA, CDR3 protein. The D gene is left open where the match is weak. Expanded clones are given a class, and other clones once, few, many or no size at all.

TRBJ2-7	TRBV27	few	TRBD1	TGTGCCAGTAACAGACAGGGCTCCTACGAGCAGTACTTC	CASNRQGSYEQYF
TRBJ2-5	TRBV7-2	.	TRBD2	TGTGCCAGCAGCTTAAGGCTAGCGGTACAAGAGACCCAGTACTTC	CASSLRLAVQETQYF
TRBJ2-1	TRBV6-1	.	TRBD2	TGTGCCAGCAAATGGGGGGCTAGCGGGGGCAATGAGCAGTTCTTC	CASKWGASGGNEQFF
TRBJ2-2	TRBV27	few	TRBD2	TGTGCCAGCAAATGGAGCCTAGCGGGAGGCCTCAACACCGGGGAGCTGTTTTTT	CASKWSLAGGLNTGELFF
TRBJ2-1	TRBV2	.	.	TGTGCCAGCAGTGAAGCACTAGTTCGAATCGCGGAGCAGTTCTTC	CASSEALVRIAEQFF
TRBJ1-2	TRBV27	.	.	TGTGCCAGCAGTACAGGGAGATATGGCTACACCTTC	CASSTGRYGYTF
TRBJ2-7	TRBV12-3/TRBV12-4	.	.	TGTGCCAGCAGTGCGGGGTTCGAGCAGTACTTC	CASSAGFEQYF
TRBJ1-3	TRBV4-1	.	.	TGCGCCAGCAGCTTACGGGAGGGGACTGGAAACACCATATATTTT	CASSLREGTGNTIYF
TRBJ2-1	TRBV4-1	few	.	TGCGCCAGCAGCCAAGACCCCCGGAGGGACAGTGAGCAGTTCTTC	CASSQDPRRDSEQFF
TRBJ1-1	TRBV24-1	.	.	TGTGCCACCAGTACTTCCGTAAACACTGAAGCTTTCTTT	CATSTSVNTEAFF
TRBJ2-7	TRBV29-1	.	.	TGCAGCGTCCAGAGCCCCTACGAGCAGTACTTC	CSVQSPYEQYF
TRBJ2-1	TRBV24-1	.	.	TGTGCCACCAGTGCCCTCCAGGGGTTGTCCTACAATGAGCAGTTCTTC	CATSALQGLSYNEQFF
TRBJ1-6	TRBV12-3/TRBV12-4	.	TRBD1	TGTGCCAGCAGCCCTCGGACAGGCCCAGGTTCACCCCTCCACTTT	CASSPRTGPGSPLHF
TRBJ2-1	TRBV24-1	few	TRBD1	TGTGCCACCAGTGATACAGGGGCCAAAAGGTCCACCTCCTACAATGAGCAGTTCTTC	CATSDTGAKRSTSYNEQFF
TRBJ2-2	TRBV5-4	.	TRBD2	TGTGCCAGCAGTTTCGCAGGGAGGGCGAACACCGGGGAGCTGTTTTTT	CASSFAGRANTGELFF
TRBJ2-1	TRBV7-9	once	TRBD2	TGTGCCAGCAGGGAGGGACTAGCGAAGCAGTTCTTC	CASREGLAKQFF
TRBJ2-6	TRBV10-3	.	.	TGTGCCATCAGTGAGTCAGGAGGGGCCAACGTCCTGACTTTC	CAISESGGANVLTF
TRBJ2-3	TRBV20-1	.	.	TGCAGTGCTAGCGACTCGAACACAGATACGCAGTATTTT	CSASDSNTDTQYF
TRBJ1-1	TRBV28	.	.	TGTGCCAGCAGTCCCCCACGTAGAAGGGGGAACACTGAAGCTTTCTTT	CASSPPRRRGNTEAFF
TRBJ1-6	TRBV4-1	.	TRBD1	TGCGCCAGCAGCCTACAGGGGGCTGGTAATTCACCCCTCCACTTT	CASSLQGAGNSPLHF
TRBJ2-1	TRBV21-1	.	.	TGTGCCAGCAGCAAGGGACAGGGGGGGATACTTACCTACAATGAGCAGTTCTTC	CASSKGQGGILTYNEQFF
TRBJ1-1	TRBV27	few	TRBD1	TGTGCCAGCGCACACAGGGGGCGGACTGAAGCTTTCTTT	CASAHRGRTEAFF
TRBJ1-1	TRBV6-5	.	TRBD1	TGTGCCAGCAGTTACGACAGGGCCTTCACTGAAGCTTTCTTT	CASSYDRAFTEAFF
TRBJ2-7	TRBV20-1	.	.	TGCAGTGCTAGAGAACCAAAGCAAGCCTACGAGCAGTACTTC	CSAREPKQAYEQYF
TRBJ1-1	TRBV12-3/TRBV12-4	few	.	TGTGCCAGCAGACTAACAGGGATGACTGAAGCTTTCTTT	CASRLTGMTEAFF
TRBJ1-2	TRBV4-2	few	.	TGTGCCAGCAGCCAAGCGAAGGGAACGTACGGCTACACCTTC	CASSQAKGTYGYTF
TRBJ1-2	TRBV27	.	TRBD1	TGTGCCAGCAGTTTACAGCCGACAGGGAACTATGGCTACACCTTC	CASSLQPTGNYGYTF
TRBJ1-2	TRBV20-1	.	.	TGCAGTGCCCCGAGGGGTAACTATGGCTACACCTTC	CSAPRGNYGYTF
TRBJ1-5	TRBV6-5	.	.	TGTGCCAGCAGGCCAACAGGGATGGTGGGCAATCAGCCCCAGCATTTT	CASRPTGMVGNQPQHF
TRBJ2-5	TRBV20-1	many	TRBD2	TGCAGTGCCCTAGCGGGGGGGAGTGGAGAGACCCAGTACTTC	CSALAGGSGETQYF
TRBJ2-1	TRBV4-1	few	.	TGCGCCAGCAGCCAAGCCGATTTGGGGGGAAGCTCCTACAATGAGCAGTTCTTC	CASSQADLGGSSYNEQFF
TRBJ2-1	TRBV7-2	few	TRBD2	TGTGCCAGCAGCTTAGCGCCAGGCGGGAGGGCCACCTACAATGAGCAGTTCTTC	CASSLAPGGRATYNEQFF
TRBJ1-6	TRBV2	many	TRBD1	TGTGCCAGCAGTGGGGACAGCAATTCACCCCTCCACTTT	CASSGDSNSPLHF